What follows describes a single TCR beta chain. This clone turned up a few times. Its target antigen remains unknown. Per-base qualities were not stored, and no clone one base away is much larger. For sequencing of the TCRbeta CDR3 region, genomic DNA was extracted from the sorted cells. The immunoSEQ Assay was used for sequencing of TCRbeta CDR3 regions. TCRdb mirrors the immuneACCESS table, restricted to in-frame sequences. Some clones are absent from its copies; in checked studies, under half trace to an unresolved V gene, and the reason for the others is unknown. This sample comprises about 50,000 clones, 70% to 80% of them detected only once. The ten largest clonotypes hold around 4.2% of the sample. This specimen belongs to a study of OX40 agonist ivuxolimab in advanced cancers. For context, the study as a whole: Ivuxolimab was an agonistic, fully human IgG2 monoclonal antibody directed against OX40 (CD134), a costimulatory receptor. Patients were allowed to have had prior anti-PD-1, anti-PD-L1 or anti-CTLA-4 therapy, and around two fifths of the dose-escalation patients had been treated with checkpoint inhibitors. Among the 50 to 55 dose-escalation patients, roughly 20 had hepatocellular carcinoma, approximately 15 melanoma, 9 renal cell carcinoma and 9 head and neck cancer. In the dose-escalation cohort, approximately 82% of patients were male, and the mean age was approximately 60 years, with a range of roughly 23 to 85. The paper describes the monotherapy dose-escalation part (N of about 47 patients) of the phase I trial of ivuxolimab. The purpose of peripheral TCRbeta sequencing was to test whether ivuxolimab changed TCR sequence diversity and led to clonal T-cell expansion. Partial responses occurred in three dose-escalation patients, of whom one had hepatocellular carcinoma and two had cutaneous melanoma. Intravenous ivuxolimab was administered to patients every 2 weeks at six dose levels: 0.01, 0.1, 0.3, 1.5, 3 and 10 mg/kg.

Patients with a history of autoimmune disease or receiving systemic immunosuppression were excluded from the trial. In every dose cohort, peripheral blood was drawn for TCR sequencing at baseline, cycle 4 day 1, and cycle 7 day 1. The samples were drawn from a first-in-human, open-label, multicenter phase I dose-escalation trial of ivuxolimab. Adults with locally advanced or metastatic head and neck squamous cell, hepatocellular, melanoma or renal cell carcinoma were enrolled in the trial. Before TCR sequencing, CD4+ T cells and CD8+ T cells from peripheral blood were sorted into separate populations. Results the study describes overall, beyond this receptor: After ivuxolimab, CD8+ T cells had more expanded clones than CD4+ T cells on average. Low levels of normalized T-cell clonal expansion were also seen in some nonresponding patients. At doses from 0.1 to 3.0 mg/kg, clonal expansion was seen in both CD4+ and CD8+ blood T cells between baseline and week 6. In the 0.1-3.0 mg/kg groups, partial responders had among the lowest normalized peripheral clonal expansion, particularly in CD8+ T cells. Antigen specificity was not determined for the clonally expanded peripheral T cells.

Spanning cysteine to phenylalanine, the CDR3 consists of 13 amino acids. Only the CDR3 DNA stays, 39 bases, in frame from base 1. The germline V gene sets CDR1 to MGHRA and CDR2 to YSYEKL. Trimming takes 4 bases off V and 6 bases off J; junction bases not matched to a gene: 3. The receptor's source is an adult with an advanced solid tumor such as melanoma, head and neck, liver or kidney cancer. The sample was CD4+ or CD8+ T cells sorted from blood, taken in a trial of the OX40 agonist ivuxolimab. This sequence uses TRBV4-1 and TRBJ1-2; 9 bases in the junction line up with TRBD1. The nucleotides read TGCGCCAGCAGCCGACAGGGGGGCGATGGCTACACCTTC. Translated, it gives CASSRQGGDGYTF.